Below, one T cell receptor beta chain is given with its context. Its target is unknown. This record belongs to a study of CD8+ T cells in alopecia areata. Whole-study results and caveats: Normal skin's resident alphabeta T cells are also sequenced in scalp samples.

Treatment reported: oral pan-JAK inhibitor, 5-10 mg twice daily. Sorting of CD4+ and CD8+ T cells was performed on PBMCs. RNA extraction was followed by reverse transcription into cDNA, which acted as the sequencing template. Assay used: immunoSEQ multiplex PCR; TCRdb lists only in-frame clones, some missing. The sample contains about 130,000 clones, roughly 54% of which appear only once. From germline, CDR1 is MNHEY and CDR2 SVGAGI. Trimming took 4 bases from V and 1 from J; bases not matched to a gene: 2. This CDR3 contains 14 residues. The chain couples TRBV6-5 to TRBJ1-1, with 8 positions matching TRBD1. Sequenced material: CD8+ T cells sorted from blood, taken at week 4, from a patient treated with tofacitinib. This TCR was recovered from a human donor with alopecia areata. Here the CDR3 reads CASSWTGTNTEAFF. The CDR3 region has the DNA TGTGCCAGCAGTTGGACAGGGACGAACACTGAAGCTTTCTTT.